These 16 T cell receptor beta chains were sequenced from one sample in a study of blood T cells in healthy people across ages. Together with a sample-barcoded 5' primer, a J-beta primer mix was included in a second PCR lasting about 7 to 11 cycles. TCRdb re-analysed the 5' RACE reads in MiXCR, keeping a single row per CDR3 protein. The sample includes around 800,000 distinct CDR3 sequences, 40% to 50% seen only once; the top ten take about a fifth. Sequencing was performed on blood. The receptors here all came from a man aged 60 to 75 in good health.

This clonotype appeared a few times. The CDR3 loop is CASSLTIDYGYTF. The DNA of the CDR3 is TGTGCCAGCAGCTTAACGATAGACTATGGCTACACCTTC. The chain links TRBV7-2 to TRBJ1-2, with D unresolved. This CDR3 region has 13 residues. V dropped 2 bases and J dropped 3 bases, with 7 bases sitting between them. Germline assignment: CDR1 SGHTA and CDR2 FQGNSA.

CDR3 sequence: CASSQDRGRPYGYTF. CDR3 nucleotide sequence: TGTGCCAGCAGCCAAGATCGGGGCAGACCCTATGGCTACACCTTC. This chain connects TRBV14 to TRBJ1-2, with D maybe TRBD1 (5 bases). The V end was cut by 0 bases, the J end by 4 bases, with 12 bases between. The CDR3 length is 15 residues. CDR1 and CDR2 (germline): SGHDN, FVKESK.

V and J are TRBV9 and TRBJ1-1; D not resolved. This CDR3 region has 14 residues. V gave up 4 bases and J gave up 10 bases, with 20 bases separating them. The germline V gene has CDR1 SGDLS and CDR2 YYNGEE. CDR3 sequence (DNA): TGTGCCAGCAGCCCGACCACTGCCGGATGGCGAGCTTTCTTT. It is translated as CASSPTTAGWRAFF.

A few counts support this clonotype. CDR3 sequence: CASSLQWGGADTQYF. CDR3 nucleotides: TGTGCCAGCAGTTTACAATGGGGGGGGGCAGATACGCAGTATTTT. J is TRBJ2-3 and V is TRBV27; 7 positions match TRBD2. The V gene's germline CDR1 is MNHEY and CDR2 SMNVEV (reference sequence). V lost 2 bases to trimming and J lost 4 bases; unmatched junction nucleotides: 6. The CDR3 has 15 residues.

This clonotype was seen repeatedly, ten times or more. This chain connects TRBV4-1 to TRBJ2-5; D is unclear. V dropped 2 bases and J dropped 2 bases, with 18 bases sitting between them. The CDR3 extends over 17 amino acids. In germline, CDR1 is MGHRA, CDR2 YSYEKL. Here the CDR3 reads CASSQTMASGRQETQYF. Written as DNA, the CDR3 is TGCGCCAGCAGCCAAACCATGGCCTCCGGACGTCAAGAGACCCAGTACTTC.

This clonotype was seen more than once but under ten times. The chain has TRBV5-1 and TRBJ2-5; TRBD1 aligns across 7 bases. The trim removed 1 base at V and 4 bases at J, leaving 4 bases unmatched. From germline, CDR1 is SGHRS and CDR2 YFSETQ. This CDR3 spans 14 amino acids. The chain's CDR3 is CASSLPRGLETQYF. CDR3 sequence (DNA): TGCGCCAGCAGCTTGCCCAGGGGGTTAGAGACCCAGTACTTC.

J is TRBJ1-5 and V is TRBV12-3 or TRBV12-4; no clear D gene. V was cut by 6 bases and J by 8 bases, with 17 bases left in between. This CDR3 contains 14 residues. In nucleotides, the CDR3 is TGTGCCAGCAGCCCTGGGCGGGCCGGGGAGCCCCAGCATTTT. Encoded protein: CASSPGRAGEPQHF.

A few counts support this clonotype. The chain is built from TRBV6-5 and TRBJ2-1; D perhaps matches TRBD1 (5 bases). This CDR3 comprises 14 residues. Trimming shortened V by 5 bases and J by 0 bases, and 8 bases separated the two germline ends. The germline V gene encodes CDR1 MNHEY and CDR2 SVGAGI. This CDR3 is CASSPGFSYNEQFF. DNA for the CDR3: TGTGCCAGCAGTCCAGGGTTCTCCTACAATGAGCAGTTCTTC.

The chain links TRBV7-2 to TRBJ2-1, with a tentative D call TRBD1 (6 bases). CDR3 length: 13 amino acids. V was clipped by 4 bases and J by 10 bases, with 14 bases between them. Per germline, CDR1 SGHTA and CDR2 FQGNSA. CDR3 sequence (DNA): TGTGCCAGCAGCTCAAGACAGGTGGGCGAGCAGTTCTTC. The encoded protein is CASSSRQVGEQFF.

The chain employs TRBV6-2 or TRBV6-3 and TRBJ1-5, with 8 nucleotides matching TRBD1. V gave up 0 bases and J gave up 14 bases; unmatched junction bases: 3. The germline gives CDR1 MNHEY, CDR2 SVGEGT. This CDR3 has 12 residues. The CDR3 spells CASSYSDRGKHF. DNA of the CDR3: TGTGCCAGCAGTTACTCTGACAGGGGAAAGCATTTT.

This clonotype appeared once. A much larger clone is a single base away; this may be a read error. Here the CDR3 DNA reads TGTGCCAGCAGTCAATTTAAGGCGGGGGGGCAGTTCTTC. Protein product: CASSQFKAGGQFF. V gene TRBV12-3 or TRBV12-4 combines with J gene TRBJ2-1; 8 bases map to TRBD2. Losses at the gene ends were 5 bases for V and 12 bases for J; bases not matched to a gene: 9. The CDR3 length is 13 residues.

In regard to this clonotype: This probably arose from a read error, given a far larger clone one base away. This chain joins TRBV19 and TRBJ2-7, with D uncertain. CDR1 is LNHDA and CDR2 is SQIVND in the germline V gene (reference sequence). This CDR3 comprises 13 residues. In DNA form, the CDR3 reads TGTGCCGGTAGTAGCCGGAGCTCCTACGAGCAGTACTTC. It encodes CAGSSRSSYEQYF.

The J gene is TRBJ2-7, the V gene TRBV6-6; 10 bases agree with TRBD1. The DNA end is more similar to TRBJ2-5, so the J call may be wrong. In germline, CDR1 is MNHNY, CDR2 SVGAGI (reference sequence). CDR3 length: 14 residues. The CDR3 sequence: CASSRTGGIETQYF. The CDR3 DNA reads TGTGCCAGCAGTCGGACAGGGGGTATCGAGACCCAGTACTTC.

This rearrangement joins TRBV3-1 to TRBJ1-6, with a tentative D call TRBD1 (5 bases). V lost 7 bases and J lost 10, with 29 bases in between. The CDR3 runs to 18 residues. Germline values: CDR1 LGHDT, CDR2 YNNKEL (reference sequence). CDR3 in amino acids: CASTPKGSVAGPGSPLHF. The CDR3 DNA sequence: TGTGCCAGCACCCCAAAAGGCTCGGTTGCAGGGCCTGGATCACCCCTCCACTTT.

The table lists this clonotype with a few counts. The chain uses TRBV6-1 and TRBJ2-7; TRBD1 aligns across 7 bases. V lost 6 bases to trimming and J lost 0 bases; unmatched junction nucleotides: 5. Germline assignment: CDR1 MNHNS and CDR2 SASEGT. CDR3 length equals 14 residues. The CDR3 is CASRATGTSYEQYF. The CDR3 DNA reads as TGTGCCAGCAGGGCGACAGGGACCTCCTACGAGCAGTACTTC.

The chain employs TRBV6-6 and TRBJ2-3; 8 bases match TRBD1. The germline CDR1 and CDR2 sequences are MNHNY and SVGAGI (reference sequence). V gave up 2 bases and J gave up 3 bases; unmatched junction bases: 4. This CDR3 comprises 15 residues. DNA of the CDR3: TGTGCCAGCAGTTACACCGGACAGGGAACAGATACGCAGTATTTT. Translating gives CASSYTGQGTDTQYF.